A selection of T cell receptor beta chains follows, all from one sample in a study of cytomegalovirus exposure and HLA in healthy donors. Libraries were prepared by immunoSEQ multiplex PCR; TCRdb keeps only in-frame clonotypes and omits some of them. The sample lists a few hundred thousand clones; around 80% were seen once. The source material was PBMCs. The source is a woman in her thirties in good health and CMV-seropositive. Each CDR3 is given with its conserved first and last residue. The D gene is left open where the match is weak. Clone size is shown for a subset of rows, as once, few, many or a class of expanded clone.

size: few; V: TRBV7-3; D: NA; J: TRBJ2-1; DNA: TGTGCCAGCAGCCTACGGGGGTCGATTGGTGAGCAGTTCTTC; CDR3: CASSLRGSIGEQFF
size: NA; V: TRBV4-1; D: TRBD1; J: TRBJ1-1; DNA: TGCGCCAGCAGCCAATCCCGGGACAGGGAACCTTTCTTT; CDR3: CASSQSRDREPFF
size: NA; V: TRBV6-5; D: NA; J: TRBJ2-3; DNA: TGTGCCAGCAGCTCTGACAGGTCCACAGATACGCAGTATTTT; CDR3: CASSSDRSTDTQYF
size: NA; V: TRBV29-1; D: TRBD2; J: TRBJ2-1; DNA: TGCAGCGTATCGACTAGCGGGAGGGAGGGCAATGAGCAGTTCTTC; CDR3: CSVSTSGREGNEQFF
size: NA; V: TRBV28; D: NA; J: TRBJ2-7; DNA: TGTGCCAGCAGTGGCGGTTTGAGCTCCTACGAGCAGTACTTC; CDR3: CASSGGLSSYEQYF
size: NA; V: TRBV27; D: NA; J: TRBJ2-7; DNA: TGTGCCAGCAACCCCCGGGGCACACTGTACGAGCAGTACTTC; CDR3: CASNPRGTLYEQYF
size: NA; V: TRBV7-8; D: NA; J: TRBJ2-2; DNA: TGTGCCAGCCTGGCCGGGGCCGGGGAGCTGTTTTTT; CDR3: CASLAGAGELFF
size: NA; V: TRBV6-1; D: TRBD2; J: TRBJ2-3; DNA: TGTGCCAGCGCGACTAGCGTTAGCACAGATACGCAGTATTTT; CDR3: CASATSVSTDTQYF
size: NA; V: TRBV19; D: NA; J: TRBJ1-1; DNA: TGTGCCAGTAGTAAATCGGGGGGGAACACTGAAGCTTTCTTT; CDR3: CASSKSGGNTEAFF
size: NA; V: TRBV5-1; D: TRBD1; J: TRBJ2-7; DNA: TGCGCCAGCAGCCCACAGGGGAACTACGAGCAGTACTTC; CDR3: CASSPQGNYEQYF
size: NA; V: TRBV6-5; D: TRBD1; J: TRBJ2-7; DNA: TGTGCCAGCAGGCCGCGGGACAGGGCATCCCACGAGCAGTACTTC; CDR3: CASRPRDRASHEQYF
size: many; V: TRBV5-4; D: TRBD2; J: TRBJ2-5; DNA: TGTGCCAGCAGCTTGGGACTAGCGGGGGAAGAGACCCAGTACTTC; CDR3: CASSLGLAGEETQYF
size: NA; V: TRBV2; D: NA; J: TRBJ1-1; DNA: TGTGCCACCACCGGGCCCAGAGACGCTTTCTTT; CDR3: CATTGPRDAFF